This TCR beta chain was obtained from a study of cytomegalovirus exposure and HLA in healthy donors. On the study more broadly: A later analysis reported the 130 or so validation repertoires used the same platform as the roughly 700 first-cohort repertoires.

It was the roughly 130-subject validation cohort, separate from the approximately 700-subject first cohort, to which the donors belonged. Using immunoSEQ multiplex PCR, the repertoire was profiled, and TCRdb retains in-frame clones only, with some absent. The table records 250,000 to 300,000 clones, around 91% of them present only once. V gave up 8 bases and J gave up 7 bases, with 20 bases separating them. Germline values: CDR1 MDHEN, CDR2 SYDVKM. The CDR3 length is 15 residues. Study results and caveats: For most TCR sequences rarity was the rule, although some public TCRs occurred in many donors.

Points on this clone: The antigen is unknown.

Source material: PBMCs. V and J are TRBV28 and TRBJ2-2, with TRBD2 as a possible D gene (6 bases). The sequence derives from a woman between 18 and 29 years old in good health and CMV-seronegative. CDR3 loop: CASHFGAGHHGELFF. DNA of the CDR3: TGTGCCAGCCATTTTGGTGCGGGGCATCACGGGGAGCTGTTTTTT.